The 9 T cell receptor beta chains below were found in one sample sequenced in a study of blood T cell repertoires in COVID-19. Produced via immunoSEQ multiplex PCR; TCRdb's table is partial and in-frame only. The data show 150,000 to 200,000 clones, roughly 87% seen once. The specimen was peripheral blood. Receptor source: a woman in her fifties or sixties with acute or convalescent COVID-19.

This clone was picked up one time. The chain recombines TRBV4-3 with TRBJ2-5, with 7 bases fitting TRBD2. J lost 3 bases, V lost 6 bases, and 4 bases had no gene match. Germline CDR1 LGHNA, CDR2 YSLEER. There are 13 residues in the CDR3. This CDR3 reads CASSPSGEETQYF. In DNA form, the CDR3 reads TGCGCCAGCAGTCCGAGCGGGGAAGAGACCCAGTACTTC.

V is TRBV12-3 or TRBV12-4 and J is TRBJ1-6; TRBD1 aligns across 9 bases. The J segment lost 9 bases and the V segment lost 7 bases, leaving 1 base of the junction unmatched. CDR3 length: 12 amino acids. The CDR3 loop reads CASTTGGSPLHF. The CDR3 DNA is TGTGCCAGCACGACAGGGGGTTCACCCCTCCACTTT.

The CDR3 loop reads CASSQGLGQGMNTEAFF. The CDR3 bases are TGCGCCAGCAGCCAAGGACTGGGACAGGGAATGAACACTGAAGCTTTCTTT. The V and J genes are TRBV4-3 and TRBJ1-1, with 9 bases that match TRBD1. Germline V lookup: CDR1 LGHNA, CDR2 YSLEER. V lost 1 base, J lost 0 bases, and 6 bases stayed unmatched. This CDR3 is 17 amino acids long.

As DNA, the CDR3 is TGTGCCAGCAGTGAAGGGGTCAGGCTGGTTCAGCCCCAGCATTTT. As protein: CASSEGVRLVQPQHF. The chain has TRBV2 and TRBJ1-5; no reliable D call. The V end lost 1 base, the J end lost 6 bases, and 13 bases lay between the germline ends. This CDR3 has 15 amino acids. Germline assignment: CDR1 SNHLY and CDR2 FYNNEI.

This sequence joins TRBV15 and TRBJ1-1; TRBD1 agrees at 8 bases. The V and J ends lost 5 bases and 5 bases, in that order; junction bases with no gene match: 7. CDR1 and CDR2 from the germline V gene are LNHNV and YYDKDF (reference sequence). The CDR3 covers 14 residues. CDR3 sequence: CATSAGQGRTEAFF. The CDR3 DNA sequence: TGTGCCACCAGCGCCGGACAGGGAAGGACTGAAGCTTTCTTT.

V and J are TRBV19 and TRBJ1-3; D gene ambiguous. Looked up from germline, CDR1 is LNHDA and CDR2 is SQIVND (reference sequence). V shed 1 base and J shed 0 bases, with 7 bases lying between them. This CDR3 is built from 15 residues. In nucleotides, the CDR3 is TGTGCCAGTAGTATAGCTAGAGGCTCTGGAAACACCATATATTTT. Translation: CASSIARGSGNTIYF.

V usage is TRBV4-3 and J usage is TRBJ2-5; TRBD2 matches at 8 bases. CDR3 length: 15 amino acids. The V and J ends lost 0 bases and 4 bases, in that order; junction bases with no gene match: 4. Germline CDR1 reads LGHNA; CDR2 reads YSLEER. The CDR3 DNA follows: TGCGCCAGCAGCCAAGAGGGGGCGGGGGGAGAGACCCAGTACTTC. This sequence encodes CASSQEGAGGETQYF.

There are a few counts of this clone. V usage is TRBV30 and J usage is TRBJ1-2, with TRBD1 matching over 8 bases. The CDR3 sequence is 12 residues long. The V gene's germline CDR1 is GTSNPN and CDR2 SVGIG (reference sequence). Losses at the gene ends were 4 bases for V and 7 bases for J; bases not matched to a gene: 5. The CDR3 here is CAWITGGFGYTF. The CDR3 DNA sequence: TGTGCCTGGATTACAGGGGGATTTGGCTACACCTTC.

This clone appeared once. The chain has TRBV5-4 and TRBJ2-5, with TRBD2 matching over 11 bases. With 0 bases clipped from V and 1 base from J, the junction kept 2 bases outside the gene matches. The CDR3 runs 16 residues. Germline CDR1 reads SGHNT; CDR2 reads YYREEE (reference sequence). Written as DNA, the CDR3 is TGTGCCAGCAGCTTGGCCCTAGCGGGGGGCCAAGAGACCCAGTACTTC. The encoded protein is CASSLALAGGQETQYF.